This T cell receptor (beta chain) was captured in a study of blood T cell repertoires in COVID-19. Study-wide background: Sites across the United States, Italy and Spain contributed samples from acute and convalescent COVID-19. Sample material is recorded as cDNA or gDNA derived from T cells, B-cell-depleted T cells, or PBMCs.

In the authors' workflow: Using reference gene primer amplification, nucleated cell counts were estimated. The repertoire was sequenced with immunoSEQ multiplex PCR; TCRdb's copy has only in-frame clones and lacks some. Clone size and V and J calls were adopted from that table, with D and trimming inferred from the DNA. The repertoire holds 650,000 to 800,000 clones, with 85% to 90% as singletons. Germline V gives CDR1 SGHDN, CDR2 FVKESK. Losses at the gene ends were 5 bases for V and 1 base for J; bases not matched to a gene: 14. The CDR3 is 19 residues long. The V gene is TRBV14, the J gene TRBJ2-7; TRBD2 matches at 13 bases. The source of this sequence is a young woman with acute or convalescent COVID-19. The specimen was peripheral blood. CDR3 sequence (DNA): TGTGCCAGCAGCAAAGGGACTAGCGGGACGATGAGGGGGTCCTACGAGCAGTACTTC. Translated: CASSKGTSGTMRGSYEQYF.